The rows below give T cell receptor beta chains drawn from one sample of a study of blood T cell repertoires in COVID-19. Here immunoSEQ multiplex PCR was the method, and the copy in TCRdb shows in-frame clones only, minus some. This table holds a few hundred thousand clones, around 83% found once. Source material: PBMCs or T cells enriched from blood (not recorded which). The receptor source for this set is a woman in her thirties or forties who had recovered from COVID-19. The CDR3 runs from the conserved cysteine through the conserved F or W. D genes are given only for firm matches. Expanded clones are given a class, and other clones once, few, many or no size at all.

size: .; J: TRBJ1-3; D: TRBD1; V: TRBV4-1; DNA: TGCGCCAGCAGCCAATGGGACAGGGGGGGAAAAAACACCATATATTTT; CDR3: CASSQWDRGGKNTIYF
size: .; J: TRBJ1-2; D: .; V: TRBV19; DNA: TGTGCCAGTAGTATAGCGCGCAGGGAATATGGCTACACCTTC; CDR3: CASSIARREYGYTF
size: .; J: TRBJ2-7; D: TRBD2; V: TRBV6-1; DNA: TGTGCCAGCAGTGAATTCCAGCGGGGAACCTACGAGCAGTACTTC; CDR3: CASSEFQRGTYEQYF
size: once; J: TRBJ2-5; D: TRBD1; V: TRBV11-2; DNA: TGTGCCAGCAGCCCAGAGGGGGCTTGGGAGACCCAGTACTTC; CDR3: CASSPEGAWETQYF
size: .; J: TRBJ2-7; D: TRBD1; V: TRBV6-1; DNA: TGTGCCAGCAGTGAAGCCCCGGACAGGCTCTACGAGCAGTACTTC; CDR3: CASSEAPDRLYEQYF
size: .; J: TRBJ1-1; D: .; V: TRBV19; DNA: TGTGCCAGTCGTACTGAAGCTTTCTTT; CDR3: CASRTEAFF
size: .; J: TRBJ1-2; D: .; V: TRBV11-2; DNA: TGTGCCAGCAGCTTAGAGGGACTGGGTGGCTACACCTTC; CDR3: CASSLEGLGGYTF
size: .; J: TRBJ2-2; D: .; V: TRBV24-1; DNA: TGTGCCACCAGTGATTCCCGCGCCCCGAACACCGGGGAGCTGTTTTTT; CDR3: CATSDSRAPNTGELFF
size: .; J: TRBJ1-1; D: .; V: TRBV18; DNA: TGTGCCAGCTCAGAAGGGGACACTGAAGCTTTCTTT; CDR3: CASSEGDTEAFF
size: .; J: TRBJ1-5; D: .; V: TRBV28; DNA: TGTGCCAGCAGTTGGGGAGATCAGCCCCAGCATTTT; CDR3: CASSWGDQPQHF
size: few; J: TRBJ1-1; D: .; V: TRBV5-1; DNA: TGCGCCAGCAGCTTGGAGAGTCCAAATCGCGCTGAAGCTTTCTTT; CDR3: CASSLESPNRAEAFF
size: few; J: TRBJ2-1; D: .; V: TRBV18; DNA: TGTGCCAGCTCATCGCCTTTTGGAGGCAATGAGCAGTTCTTC; CDR3: CASSSPFGGNEQFF
size: .; J: TRBJ1-3; D: .; V: TRBV6-2/TRBV6-3; DNA: TGTGCCAGCAGCTCCGGAGCCACCGGCTCTGGAAACACCATATATTTT; CDR3: CASSSGATGSGNTIYF
size: .; J: TRBJ2-2; D: TRBD2; V: TRBV11-3; DNA: TGTGCCAGCAGCCCGCGACTAGCGGGAGACCTTTATCTCCTATGCGGGGAGCTGTTTTTT; CDR3: CASSPRLAGDLYLLCGELFF
size: .; J: TRBJ2-3; D: TRBD2; V: TRBV27; DNA: TGTGCCAGCAGTGCCTTTAGCGGGAGATTTTCCACAGATACGCAGTATTTT; CDR3: CASSAFSGRFSTDTQYF
size: .; J: TRBJ2-1; D: TRBD2; V: TRBV4-2; DNA: TGTGCCAGCAGCCAAGCGGGAGGGCCTGACAATGAGCAGTTCTTC; CDR3: CASSQAGGPDNEQFF
size: few; J: TRBJ2-7; D: TRBD2; V: TRBV7-9; DNA: TGTGCCAGCAGCGGGAGGACTAGCGGGAGGCTCCGCTCCTACGAGCAGTACTTC; CDR3: CASSGRTSGRLRSYEQYF
size: .; J: TRBJ1-2; D: .; V: TRBV29-1; DNA: TGCAGCGTCCGCGGACAGCTGACATATGGCTACACCTTC; CDR3: CSVRGQLTYGYTF
size: .; J: TRBJ2-1; D: TRBD1; V: TRBV10-3; DNA: TGTGCCATCAGTGAGTCACAGGGGAAGTCCTACAATGAGCAGTTCTTC; CDR3: CAISESQGKSYNEQFF
size: .; J: TRBJ2-6; D: .; V: TRBV18; DNA: TGTGCCAGCTCGCGGGGATACTCTGGGGCCAACGTCCTGACTTTC; CDR3: CASSRGYSGANVLTF
size: .; J: TRBJ2-4; D: .; V: TRBV10-3; DNA: TGTGCCATCAGTGAGTCCGCGGGGCTAGCCAAAAACATTCAGTACTTC; CDR3: CAISESAGLAKNIQYF
size: .; J: TRBJ2-5; D: TRBD2; V: TRBV7-2; DNA: TGTGCCAGCAGCCGCGTAGCGGGAGTATATGAGACCCAGTACTTC; CDR3: CASSRVAGVYETQYF
size: .; J: TRBJ2-7; D: .; V: TRBV5-5; DNA: TGTGCCAGCAGCTTACAGGGTGCCTACGAGCAGTACTTC; CDR3: CASSLQGAYEQYF